The 9 T cell receptor beta chains given below trace back to one sample, sequenced in a study of blood T cell repertoires in COVID-19. The assay was immunoSEQ multiplex PCR, and TCRdb's table has in-frame clones only and misses some. In the table there are 200,000 to 250,000 clones, approximately 82% of which are singletons. Sequences were obtained from peripheral blood. These receptors came from a woman older than 75 with acute or convalescent COVID-19.

This rearrangement joins TRBV28 to TRBJ1-5; 7 bases fit TRBD1. This CDR3 comprises 15 residues. From germline, CDR1 is MDHEN and CDR2 SYDVKM. Trimming cost V 4 bases and J 5 bases; bases outside gene matches: 8. The CDR3 nucleotides read TGTGCCAGCAGTTCCCTAGGACAGGCTTATCAGCCCCAGCATTTT. Translation: CASSSLGQAYQPQHF.

The J gene is TRBJ2-7, the V gene TRBV5-6; D gene uncertain. Trimming removed 2 bases at V and 0 bases at J, with 6 bases between. The CDR3 length is 13 residues. Per germline, CDR1 SGHDT and CDR2 YYEEEE. The CDR3 here is CASSFRSSYEQYF. DNA of the CDR3: TGTGCCAGCAGCTTTAGAAGCTCCTACGAGCAGTACTTC.

CDR3 sequence reads: CASSVYRGDYGYTF. The CDR3 DNA reads TGCGCCAGCAGCGTTTACAGGGGGGACTATGGCTACACCTTC. The chain links TRBV5-1 to TRBJ1-2, with 8 bases that match TRBD1. This CDR3 spans 14 amino acids. The V gene end was trimmed by 4 bases and the J gene end by 3 bases; junction bases not matched to a gene: 5. Germline CDR1 is SGHRS and CDR2 is YFSETQ.

This clone came up once. The chain joins TRBV7-9 to TRBJ1-1, with TRBD1 matching 9 bases. Germline V gene sequence: CDR1 SEHNR, CDR2 FQNEAQ (reference sequence). The CDR3 runs 13 residues. Trimming removed 5 bases from V and 10 bases from J; junction bases left unmatched: 8. The CDR3 loop is CASSLLQGAGAFF. The DNA for the CDR3 is TGTGCCAGCAGCCTCCTACAGGGGGCGGGAGCTTTCTTT.

The V and J genes are TRBV4-3 and TRBJ2-3, with D possibly TRBD1 on 6 matching bases. This CDR3 region has 15 residues. Germline V gives CDR1 LGHNA, CDR2 YSLEER. Trimming shortened V by 1 base and J by 6 bases, and 14 bases separated the two germline ends. CDR3 DNA: TGCGCCAGCAGCCAAGCCTTTTACCAGGGGGATACGCAGTATTTT. Its protein is CASSQAFYQGDTQYF.

This clone appeared once. The J gene is TRBJ2-2, the V gene TRBV19; D not resolved. CDR1 is LNHDA and CDR2 is SQIVND in the germline V gene (reference sequence). CDR3 size: 15 residues. The V and J ends lost 1 base and 1 base respectively, with 7 bases between them. This CDR3 is CASSIVGMNTGELFF. For the CDR3, the DNA is TGTGCCAGTAGTATAGTGGGCATGAACACCGGGGAGCTGTTTTTT.

The V call is TRBV7-8, the J call TRBJ2-7; D possibly corresponds to TRBD1 (6 bases). The CDR3 covers 19 residues. The germline CDR1 and CDR2 sequences are SGHVS and FQNEAQ. V dropped 2 bases and J dropped 2 bases, with 25 bases sitting between them. The CDR3 is CASSLIVGQLDSLTYEQYF. CDR3 coding DNA: TGTGCCAGCAGCTTAATCGTAGGACAGTTAGACAGCCTTACCTACGAGCAGTACTTC.

The chain employs TRBV6-6 and TRBJ1-1; possible D gene TRBD1, 5 bases. The CDR3 has 12 amino acids. Trimming cost V 8 bases and J 1 base, with 8 bases left between them. Germline V gene sequence: CDR1 MNHNY, CDR2 SVGAGI (reference sequence). This CDR3 reads CASCTGNTEAFF. The CDR3 bases are TGTGCCAGCTGTACAGGGAACACTGAAGCTTTCTTT.

The rearrangement joins TRBV9 to TRBJ1-3; 7 bases line up with TRBD1. V was pared by 4 bases and J by 4 bases, with 8 bases of the junction left unmatched. The CDR3 extends over 15 amino acids. The germline V gene has CDR1 SGDLS and CDR2 YYNGEE. The CDR3 bases are TGTGCCAGCAGCCCAGTACAGGGGTTCGGAAACACCATATATTTT. Protein: CASSPVQGFGNTIYF.